The 14 T cell receptor beta chains presented below share a single source sample, sequenced in a study of shared clonotypes between healthy human individuals. The repertoire was sequenced with immunoSEQ multiplex PCR; TCRdb's copy has only in-frame clones and lacks some. There are some 1,600,000 clones in the sample; 95% to 99% occur only once, and roughly 0.4% lies in the top ten. Material for sequencing was naive CD4+ T cells sorted from blood. Subset in this sample: CD45RA+ positively selected. Receptors were obtained from a man aged 30 to 39 in good health.

Regarding this clone: This CDR3 is also generated by other DNA sequences in the sample. The CDR3 spells CASSVGGVYEQYF. CDR3 in DNA: TGTGCCAGCAGCGTAGGGGGCGTTTACGAGCAGTACTTC. The chain combines TRBV9 with TRBJ2-7; TRBD1 is a possible D gene (5 bases). This CDR3 contains 13 residues. Trimming took 0 bases from V and 4 from J, leaving 8 bases between them. CDR1 is SGDLS and CDR2 is YYNGEE in the germline V gene.

The J gene is TRBJ1-3, the V gene TRBV6-5; D is uncertain. The V end was cut by 0 bases, the J end by 2 bases, with 11 bases between. The CDR3 is 16 amino acids. The germline gives CDR1 MNHEY, CDR2 SVGAGI. The CDR3 sequence is CASSYSLGSTGNTIYF. The CDR3, as DNA: TGTGCCAGCAGTTACTCCCTGGGCAGCACTGGAAACACCATATATTTT.

This chain connects TRBV5-1 to TRBJ2-7, with 7 bases that match TRBD2. The CDR3 spans 19 residues. Germline V CDR1 and CDR2: SGHRS, YFSETQ. V shed 0 bases, J shed 2 bases, and the junction held 17 bases outside the gene matches. The CDR3 nucleotides read TGCGCCAGCAGCTTGGGCCACGACGGGGGGAGGGCCCAACCCTACGAGCAGTACTTC. This codes for CASSLGHDGGRAQPYEQYF.

This rearrangement joins TRBV9 to TRBJ2-7, with 7 bases lining up with TRBD2. This CDR3 has 17 amino acids. Trimming removed 0 bases from V and 0 bases from J; junction bases left unmatched: 9. The germline V gene encodes CDR1 SGDLS and CDR2 YYNGEE. The CDR3 DNA reads TGTGCCAGCAGCGTAGCCGGCGGGACTACCTACTCCTACGAGCAGTACTTC. It yields the protein CASSVAGGTTYSYEQYF.

V is TRBV6-4 and J is TRBJ1-4; 7 bases fit TRBD1. Germline loops: CDR1 MRHNA, CDR2 SNTAGT. This CDR3 contains 19 residues. Unmatched junction bases numbered 13, after V lost 2 bases and J lost 1 base. The CDR3 sequence is CASSDVLGQRFRTNEKLFF. The CDR3 DNA reads TGTGCCAGCAGTGACGTCCTGGGACAGAGATTTAGAACTAATGAAAAACTGTTTTTT.

The J gene is TRBJ2-1, the V gene TRBV6-1; 12 bases are a match to TRBD2. This CDR3 has 15 residues. Germline V lookup: CDR1 MNHNS, CDR2 SASEGT. V was clipped by 7 bases and J by 9 bases; unmatched bases: 10. CDR3 region: CASTTLAGGPGEQFF. CDR3 DNA sequence: TGTGCCAGCACCACTCTAGCGGGAGGGCCGGGTGAGCAGTTCTTC.

The rearrangement uses TRBV6-5 and TRBJ1-2; TRBD1 is a possible D gene (6 bases). The CDR3 contains 16 residues. Germline V gene data show CDR1 as MNHEY and CDR2 as SVGAGI. Deletions cut 2 bases from V and 0 bases from J, with 13 bases between. The CDR3 nucleotides are TGTGCCAGCAGTTACCTTCGGGGGGGCTCTAACTATGGCTACACCTTC. Translation gives CASSYLRGGSNYGYTF.

The V call is TRBV7-6, the J call TRBJ2-1, with 8 bases that match TRBD2. V gave up 0 bases and J gave up 12 bases; unmatched junction bases: 4. This CDR3 is built from 13 residues. Germline V gene data show CDR1 as SGHVS and CDR2 as FNYEAQ. CDR3 DNA: TGTGCCAGCAGCTTAGCCCCTGCGGGAGGGCAGTTCTTC. It encodes CASSLAPAGGQFF.

The chain uses TRBV15 and TRBJ2-7; D is uncertain. Germline lookup yields CDR1 LNHNV and CDR2 YYDKDF (reference sequence). The V gene lost 3 bases and the J gene lost 2 bases, with 5 bases spanning the gap. This CDR3 has 12 residues. The CDR3 here is CATSSRTYEQYF. The CDR3 DNA sequence: TGTGCCACCAGCAGTCGAACCTACGAGCAGTACTTC.

Comment on this clone: This same CDR3 is encoded by further DNA sequences in the sample. This chain uses TRBV9 with TRBJ1-1, with a possible D match to TRBD1 (6 bases). The CDR3 loop spans 15 amino acids. V lost 0 bases and J lost 0, with 9 bases in between. Germline CDR1 reads SGDLS; CDR2 reads YYNGEE. This chain's CDR3 is CASSVGGGLNTEAFF. CDR3 nucleotide sequence: TGTGCCAGCAGCGTAGGAGGGGGACTGAACACTGAAGCTTTCTTT.

V usage is TRBV6-6 and J usage is TRBJ2-1; maybe TRBD2 (6 bases). With 3 bases removed from V and 13 bases from J, the gap between germline ends came to 10 bases. CDR1 and CDR2 from the germline V gene are MNHNY and SVGAGI (reference sequence). The CDR3 has 11 amino acids. CDR3 region: CASSYVGGQFF. The CDR3 DNA follows: TGTGCCAGCAGTTATGTGGGGGGACAGTTCTTC.

The chain employs TRBV6-1 and TRBJ2-2, with D unresolved. Per germline, CDR1 MNHNS and CDR2 SASEGT. The CDR3 has 14 amino acids. The germline V and J ends were trimmed by 2 bases and 4 bases, with 8 bases remaining between them. The CDR3 coding sequence is TGTGCCAGCAGTGAACATCCATCCACCGGGGAGCTGTTTTTT. It is translated as CASSEHPSTGELFF.

This clone was seen just once. Here the CDR3 reads CSAALIHEQYF. In DNA, the CDR3 is TGCAGTGCTGCCTTAATCCACGAGCAGTACTTC. V is TRBV20-1 and J is TRBJ2-7, with unresolved D. From germline, CDR1 is DFQATT and CDR2 SNEGSKA (reference sequence). The CDR3 extends over 11 amino acids. V was shortened by 5 bases and J by 5 bases, with 10 bases between the two germline ends.

This chain connects TRBV6-6 to TRBJ2-7, with 10 bases that match TRBD1. CDR1 is MNHNY, CDR2 SVGAGI, per germline (reference sequence). The CDR3 covers 14 residues. V was clipped by 6 bases and J by 6 bases; unmatched bases: 8. The CDR3 region is CASRTGTGVVEQYF. The CDR3 nucleotides are TGTGCCAGCAGGACCGGGACAGGGGTAGTCGAGCAGTACTTC.